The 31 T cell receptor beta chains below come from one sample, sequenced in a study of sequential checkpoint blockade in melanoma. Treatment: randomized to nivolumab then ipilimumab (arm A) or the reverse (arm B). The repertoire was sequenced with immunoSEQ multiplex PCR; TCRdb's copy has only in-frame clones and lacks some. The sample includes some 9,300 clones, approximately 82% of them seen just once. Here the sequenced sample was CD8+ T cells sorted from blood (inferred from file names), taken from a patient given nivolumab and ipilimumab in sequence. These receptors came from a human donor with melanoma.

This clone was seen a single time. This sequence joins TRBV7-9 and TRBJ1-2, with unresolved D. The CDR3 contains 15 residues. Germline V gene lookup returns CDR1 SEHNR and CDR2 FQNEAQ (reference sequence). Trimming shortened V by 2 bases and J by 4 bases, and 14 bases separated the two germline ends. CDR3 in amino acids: CASSLLDAGVYGYTF. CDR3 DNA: TGTGCCAGCAGCTTACTTGACGCGGGCGTCTATGGCTACACCTTC.

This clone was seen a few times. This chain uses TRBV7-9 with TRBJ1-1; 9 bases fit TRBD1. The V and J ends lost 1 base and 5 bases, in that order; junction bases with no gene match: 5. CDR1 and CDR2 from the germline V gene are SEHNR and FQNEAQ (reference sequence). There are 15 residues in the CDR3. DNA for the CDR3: TGTGCCAGCAGCTTAGACCCGGGACAGGGAACTGAAGCTTTCTTT. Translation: CASSLDPGQGTEAFF.

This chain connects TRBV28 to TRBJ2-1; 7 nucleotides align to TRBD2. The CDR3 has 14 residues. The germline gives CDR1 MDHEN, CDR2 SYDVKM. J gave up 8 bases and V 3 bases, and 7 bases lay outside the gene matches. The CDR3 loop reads CASSFGSGAYEQFF. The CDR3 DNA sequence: TGTGCCAGCAGTTTCGGGAGCGGGGCCTATGAGCAGTTCTTC.

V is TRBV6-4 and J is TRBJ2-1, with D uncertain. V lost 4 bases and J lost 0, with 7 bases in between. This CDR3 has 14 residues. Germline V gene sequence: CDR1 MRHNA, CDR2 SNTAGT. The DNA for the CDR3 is TGTGCCAGCAGTGTAGATAGCTCCTACAATGAGCAGTTCTTC. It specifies CASSVDSSYNEQFF.

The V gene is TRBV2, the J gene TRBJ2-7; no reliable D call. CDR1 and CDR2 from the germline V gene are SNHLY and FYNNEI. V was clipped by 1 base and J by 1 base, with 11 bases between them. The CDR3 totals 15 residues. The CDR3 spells CASSEGRHPSYEQYF. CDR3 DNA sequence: TGTGCCAGCAGTGAAGGGCGACACCCGTCCTACGAGCAGTACTTC.

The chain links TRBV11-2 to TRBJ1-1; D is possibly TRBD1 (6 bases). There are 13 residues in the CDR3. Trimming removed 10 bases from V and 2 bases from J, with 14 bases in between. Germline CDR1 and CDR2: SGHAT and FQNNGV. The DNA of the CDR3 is TGTGCCACCAGAGAAGGGGGTAACACTGAAGCTTTCTTT. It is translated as CATREGGNTEAFF.

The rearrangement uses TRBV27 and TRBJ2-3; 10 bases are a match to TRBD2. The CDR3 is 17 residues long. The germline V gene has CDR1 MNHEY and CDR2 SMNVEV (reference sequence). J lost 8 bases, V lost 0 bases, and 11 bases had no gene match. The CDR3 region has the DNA TGTGCCAGCAGTTTATCAGCTAGCGGGAGTTACTTTGTTACGCAGTATTTT. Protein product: CASSLSASGSYFVTQYF.

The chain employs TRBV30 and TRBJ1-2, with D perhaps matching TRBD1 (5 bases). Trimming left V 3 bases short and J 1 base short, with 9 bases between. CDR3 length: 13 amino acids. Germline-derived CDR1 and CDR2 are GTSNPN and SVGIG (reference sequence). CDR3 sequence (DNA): TGTGCCTGGAGACCAGGGCTTAACTATGGCTACACCTTC. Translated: CAWRPGLNYGYTF.

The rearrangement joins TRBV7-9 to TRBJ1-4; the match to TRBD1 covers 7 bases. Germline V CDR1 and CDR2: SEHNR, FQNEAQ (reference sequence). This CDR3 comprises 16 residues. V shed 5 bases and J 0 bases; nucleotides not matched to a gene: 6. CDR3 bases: TGTGCCAGCAGCGCGGGACAGTTAGCAACTAATGAAAAACTGTTTTTT. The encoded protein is CASSAGQLATNEKLFF.

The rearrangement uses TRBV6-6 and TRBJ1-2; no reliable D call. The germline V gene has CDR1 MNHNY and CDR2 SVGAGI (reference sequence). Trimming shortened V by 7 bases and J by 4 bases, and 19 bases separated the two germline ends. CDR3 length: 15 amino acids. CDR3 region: CASILQADPVYGYTF. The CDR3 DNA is TGTGCCAGCATTTTACAAGCGGACCCTGTCTATGGCTACACCTTC.

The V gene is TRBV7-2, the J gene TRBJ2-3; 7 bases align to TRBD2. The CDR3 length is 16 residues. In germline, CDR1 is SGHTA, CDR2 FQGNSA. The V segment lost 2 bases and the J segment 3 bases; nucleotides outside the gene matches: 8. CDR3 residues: CASSLYALRETDTQYF. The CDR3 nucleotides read TGTGCCAGCAGCTTATACGCCCTGCGGGAGACAGATACGCAGTATTTT. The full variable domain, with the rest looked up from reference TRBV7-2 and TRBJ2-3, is GAGVSQSPSNKVTEKGKDVELRCDPISGHTALYWYRQSLGQGLEFLIYFQGNSAPDKSGLPSDRFSAERTGGSVSTLTIQRTQQEDSAVYLCASSLYALRETDTQYFGPGTRLTVL.

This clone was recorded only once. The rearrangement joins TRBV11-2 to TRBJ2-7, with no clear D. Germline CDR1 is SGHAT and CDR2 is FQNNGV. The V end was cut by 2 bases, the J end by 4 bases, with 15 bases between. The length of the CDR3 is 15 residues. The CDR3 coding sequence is TGTGCCAGCAGCTTATATTCGAGGAGCTCATACGAGCAGTACTTC. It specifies CASSLYSRSSYEQYF. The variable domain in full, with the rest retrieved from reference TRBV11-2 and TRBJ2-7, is EAGVAQSPRYKIIEKRQSVAFWCNPISGHATLYWYQQILGQGPKLLIQFQNNGVVDDSQLPKDRFSAERLKGVDSTLKIQPAKLEDSAVYLCASSLYSRSSYEQYFGPGTRLTVT.

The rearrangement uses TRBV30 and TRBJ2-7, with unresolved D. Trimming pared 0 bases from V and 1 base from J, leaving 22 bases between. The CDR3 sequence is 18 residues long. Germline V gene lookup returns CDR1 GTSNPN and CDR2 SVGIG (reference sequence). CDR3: CAWSVRKHSSFRSYEQYF. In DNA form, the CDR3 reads TGTGCCTGGAGTGTAAGAAAGCACTCTAGTTTTAGGTCCTACGAGCAGTACTTC.

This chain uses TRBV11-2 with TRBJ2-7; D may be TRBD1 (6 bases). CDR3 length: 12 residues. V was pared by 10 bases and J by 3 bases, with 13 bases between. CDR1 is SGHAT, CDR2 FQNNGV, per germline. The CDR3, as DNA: TGTGCCACCCAGGGGATCGACTACGAGCAGTACTTC. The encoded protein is CATQGIDYEQYF.

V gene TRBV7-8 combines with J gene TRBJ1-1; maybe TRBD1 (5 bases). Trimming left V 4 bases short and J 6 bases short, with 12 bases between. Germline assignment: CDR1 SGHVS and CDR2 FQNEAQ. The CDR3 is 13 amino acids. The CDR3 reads CASSSGLYPEAFF. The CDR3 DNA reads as TGTGCCAGCAGCTCAGGGCTTTACCCTGAAGCTTTCTTT.

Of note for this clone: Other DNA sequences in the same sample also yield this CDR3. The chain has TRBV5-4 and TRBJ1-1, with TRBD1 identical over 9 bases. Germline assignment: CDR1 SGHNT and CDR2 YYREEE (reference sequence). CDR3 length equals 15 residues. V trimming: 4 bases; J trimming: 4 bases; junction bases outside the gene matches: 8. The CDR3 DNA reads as TGTGCCAGCAGCGGAATACAGGGGGCAGGCACTGAAGCTTTCTTT. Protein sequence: CASSGIQGAGTEAFF.

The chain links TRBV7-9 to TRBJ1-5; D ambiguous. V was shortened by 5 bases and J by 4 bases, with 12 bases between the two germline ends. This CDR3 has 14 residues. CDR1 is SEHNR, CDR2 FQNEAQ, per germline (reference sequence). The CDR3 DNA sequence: TGTGCCAGCAGCCGCGACGGGTTTAATCAGCCCCAGCATTTT. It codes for CASSRDGFNQPQHF.

Here the CDR3 DNA reads TGTGCCAGCAGTTTATCAGGGGCGCTTGGTTACGAGCAGTACTTC. Its protein is CASSLSGALGYEQYF. The chain couples TRBV27 to TRBJ2-7; possible D gene TRBD1, 5 bases. The V gene lost 0 bases and the J gene lost 4 bases, with 13 bases spanning the gap. CDR3 size: 15 residues. Germline V lookup: CDR1 MNHEY, CDR2 SMNVEV (reference sequence).

The CDR3, as DNA: TGTGCCAGTAGTATATGGACTAGCGGGAGGGGGAGAGGCGCATCCTACAATGAGCAGTTCTTC. Translation: CASSIWTSGRGRGASYNEQFF. This rearrangement joins TRBV19 to TRBJ2-1, with 15 positions matching TRBD2. The CDR3 totals 21 residues. The germline V gene has CDR1 LNHDA and CDR2 SQIVND (reference sequence). J lost 1 base, V lost 2 bases, and 12 bases had no gene match.

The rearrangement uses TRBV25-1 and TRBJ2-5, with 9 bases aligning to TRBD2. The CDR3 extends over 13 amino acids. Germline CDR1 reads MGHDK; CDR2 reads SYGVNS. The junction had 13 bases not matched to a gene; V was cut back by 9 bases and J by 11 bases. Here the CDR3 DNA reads TGTGCCAGTGGAGCTAGCGGGGTCCGGGAGCAGTACTTC. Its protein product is CASGASGVREQYF.

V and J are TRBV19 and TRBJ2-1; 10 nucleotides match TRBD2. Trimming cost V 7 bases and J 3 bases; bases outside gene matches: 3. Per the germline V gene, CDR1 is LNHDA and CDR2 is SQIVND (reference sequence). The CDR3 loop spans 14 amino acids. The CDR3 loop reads CASTSSGGYNEQFF. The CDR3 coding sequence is TGTGCCAGTACCTCTAGCGGGGGCTACAATGAGCAGTTCTTC.

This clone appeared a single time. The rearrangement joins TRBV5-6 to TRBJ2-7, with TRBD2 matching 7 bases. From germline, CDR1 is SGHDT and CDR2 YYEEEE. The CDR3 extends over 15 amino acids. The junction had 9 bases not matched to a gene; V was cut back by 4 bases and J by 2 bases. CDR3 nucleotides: TGTGCCAGCAGCGGATTTCGCGGGGGAACCTACGAGCAGTACTTC. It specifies CASSGFRGGTYEQYF.

CDR3 amino acids: CASSPTPTGGFETQYF. The CDR3 DNA reads as TGTGCCAGCAGTCCCACCCCGACAGGGGGATTTGAGACCCAGTACTTC. The rearrangement joins TRBV27 to TRBJ2-5; 9 bases fit TRBD1. The CDR3 contains 16 residues. V dropped 5 bases and J dropped 5; count of bases not matched to a gene: 12. Germline assignment: CDR1 MNHEY and CDR2 SMNVEV (reference sequence).

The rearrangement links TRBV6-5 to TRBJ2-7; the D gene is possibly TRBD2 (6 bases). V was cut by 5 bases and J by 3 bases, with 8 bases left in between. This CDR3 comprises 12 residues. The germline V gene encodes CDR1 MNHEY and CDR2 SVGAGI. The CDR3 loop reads CASSLEGYEQYF. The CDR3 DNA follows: TGTGCCAGCAGTCTGGAGGGCTACGAGCAGTACTTC.

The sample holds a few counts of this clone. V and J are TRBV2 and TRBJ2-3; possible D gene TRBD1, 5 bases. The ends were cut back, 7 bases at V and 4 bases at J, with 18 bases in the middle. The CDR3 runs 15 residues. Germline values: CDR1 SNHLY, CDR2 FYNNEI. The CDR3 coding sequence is TGTGCCAGCATCTCCGCGGAAGGGGCAGCAGATACGCAGTATTTT. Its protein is CASISAEGAADTQYF.

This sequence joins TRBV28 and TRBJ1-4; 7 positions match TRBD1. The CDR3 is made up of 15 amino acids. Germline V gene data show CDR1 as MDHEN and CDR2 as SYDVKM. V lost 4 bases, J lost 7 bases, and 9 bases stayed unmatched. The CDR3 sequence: CASSSWGQPSEKLFF. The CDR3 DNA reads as TGTGCCAGCAGTTCCTGGGGACAGCCCAGTGAAAAACTGTTTTTT.

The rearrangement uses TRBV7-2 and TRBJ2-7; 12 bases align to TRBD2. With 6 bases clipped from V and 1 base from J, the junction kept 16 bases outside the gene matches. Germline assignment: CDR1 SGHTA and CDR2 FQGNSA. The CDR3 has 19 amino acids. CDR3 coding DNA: TGTGCCAGCAGTCCCGAAAGTCCCCCGGGACTAGCGGGTTCCTACGAGCAGTACTTC. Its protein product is CASSPESPPGLAGSYEQYF.

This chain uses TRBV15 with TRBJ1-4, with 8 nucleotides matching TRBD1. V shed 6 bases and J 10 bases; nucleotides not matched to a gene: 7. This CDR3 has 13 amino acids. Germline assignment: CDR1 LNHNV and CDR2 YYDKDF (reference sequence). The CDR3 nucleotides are TGTGCCACCAGAACGACAGGGGAGGGAAAACTGTTTTTT. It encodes CATRTTGEGKLFF.

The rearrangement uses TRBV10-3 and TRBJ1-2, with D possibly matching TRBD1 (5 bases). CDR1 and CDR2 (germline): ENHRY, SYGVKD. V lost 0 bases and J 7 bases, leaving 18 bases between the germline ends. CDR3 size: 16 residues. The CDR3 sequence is CAISESATVRARGYTF. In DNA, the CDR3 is TGTGCCATCAGTGAGTCGGCCACGGTCAGGGCGCGTGGCTACACCTTC.

CDR3 nucleotide sequence: TGTGCCAGCAGCGTAGGTGAAGCGGAGGTAGATACGCAGTATTTT. This codes for CASSVGEAEVDTQYF. The chain carries TRBV9 and TRBJ2-3; perhaps TRBD2 as D (5 bases). This CDR3 has 15 residues. Deletions cut 0 bases from V and 5 bases from J, with 13 bases between. Germline CDR1 SGDLS, CDR2 YYNGEE.

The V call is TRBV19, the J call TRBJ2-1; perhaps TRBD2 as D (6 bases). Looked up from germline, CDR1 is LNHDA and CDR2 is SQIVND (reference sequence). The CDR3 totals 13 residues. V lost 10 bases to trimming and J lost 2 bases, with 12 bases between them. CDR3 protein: CATADYTYNEQFF. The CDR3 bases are TGTGCCACCGCGGACTATACCTACAATGAGCAGTTCTTC.